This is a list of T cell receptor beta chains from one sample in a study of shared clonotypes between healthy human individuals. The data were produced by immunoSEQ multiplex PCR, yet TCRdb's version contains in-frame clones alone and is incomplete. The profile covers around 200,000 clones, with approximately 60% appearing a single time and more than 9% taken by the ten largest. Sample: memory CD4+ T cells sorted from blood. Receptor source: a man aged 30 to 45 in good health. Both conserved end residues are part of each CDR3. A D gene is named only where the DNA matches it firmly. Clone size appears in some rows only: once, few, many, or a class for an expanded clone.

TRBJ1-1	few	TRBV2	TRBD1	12	TGTGCCACCCGACAGGGACCGGCTGAAGCTTTCTTT	CATRQGPAEAFF
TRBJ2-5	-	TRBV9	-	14	TGTGCCAGCAGCGTAGGAGGAAACCAAGAGACCCAGTACTTC	CASSVGGNQETQYF
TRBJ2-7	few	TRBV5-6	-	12	TGTGCCAGCAGCGCAGGGTTGAACGAGCAGTACTTC	CASSAGLNEQYF
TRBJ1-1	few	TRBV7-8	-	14	TGTGCCAGCAGCTTAAACACGCTGAGGACTGAAGCTTTCTTT	CASSLNTLRTEAFF
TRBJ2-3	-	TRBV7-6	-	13	TGTGCCAGCAGCTTAGGAGCCGCAGATACGCAGTATTTT	CASSLGAADTQYF
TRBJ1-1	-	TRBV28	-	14	TGTGCCGCCCGTCCCCCGGGCTCGAACACTGAAGCTTTCTTT	CAARPPGSNTEAFF
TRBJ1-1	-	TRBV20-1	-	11	TGCAGTGCTTCCACGGGCACTGAAGCTTTCTTT	CSASTGTEAFF
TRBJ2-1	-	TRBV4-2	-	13	TGTGCCAGCAGCGGTCAAACAGTTTACGAGCAGTTCTTC	CASSGQTVYEQFF
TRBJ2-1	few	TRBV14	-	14	TGTGCCAGCAGCCCTCCTATCTCCTACAATGAGCAGTTCTTC	CASSPPISYNEQFF
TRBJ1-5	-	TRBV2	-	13	TGTGCCAGCAGTGAGGCGGGAACTCAGCCCCAGCATTTT	CASSEAGTQPQHF
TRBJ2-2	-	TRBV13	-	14	TGTGCCAGCAGGGGGGGTGACAATCGCCGGGAGCTGTTTTTT	CASRGGDNRRELFF
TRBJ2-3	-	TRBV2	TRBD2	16	TGTGCCAGCAGACTACTAGCGGGAGGTAGCACAGATACGCAGTATTTT	CASRLLAGGSTDTQYF
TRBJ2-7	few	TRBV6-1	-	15	TGTGCCAGCAGTGCGTCGGACACGGTCGGATACGAGCAGTACTTC	CASSASDTVGYEQYF
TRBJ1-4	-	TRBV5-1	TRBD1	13	TGCGCCAGCAGGAAGGGGGCGGGTGAAAAACTGTTTTTT	CASRKGAGEKLFF
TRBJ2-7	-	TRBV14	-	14	TGTGCCAGCAGCCAAGATTGGAGCGCCTACGAGCAGTACTTC	CASSQDWSAYEQYF
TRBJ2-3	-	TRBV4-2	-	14	TGTGCCAGCAGCCAAGGCGTTACGTCAGATACGCAGTATTTT	CASSQGVTSDTQYF
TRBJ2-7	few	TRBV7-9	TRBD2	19	TGTGCCAGCAGCTTTGGCAGCGGGAGGGTCCTTAACCCTCTGTACGAGCAGTACTTC	CASSFGSGRVLNPLYEQYF
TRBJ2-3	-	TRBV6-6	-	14	TGTGCCAGCAGTTACACCACTAGCACAGATACGCAGTATTTT	CASSYTTSTDTQYF